This T cell receptor beta chain was recovered during a study of response to subunit inactivated influenza vaccine. TCRdb passed the RT-PCR reads through MiXCR, listing each CDR3 protein once. The sample carries about 540,000 distinct CDR3 sequences, less than 25% recorded once. With V trimmed by 4 bases and J by 4 bases, 8 bases remained unmatched. CDR1 and CDR2 from the germline V gene are SGHRS and YFSETQ. The CDR3 extends over 14 amino acids. These data were also reused for a study on T cells expressing NK-cell markers. As that study records: 5'RACE template switching with UMIs generated TCR beta cDNA.

Sample: CD4+ T cells sorted from PBMCs, taken 12 days after vaccination. The rearrangement uses TRBV5-1 and TRBJ2-7; the match to TRBD1 covers 7 bases. The sequence derives from a man aged 45 to 65 who received an inactivated influenza vaccine. CDR3 nucleotides: TGCGCCAGCAGCGCGACAGGGTCGTCGTACGAGCAGTACTTC. Its protein is CASSATGSSYEQYF. The full variable domain, rest sourced from reference TRBV5-1 and TRBJ2-7, is KAGVTQTPRYLIKTRGQQVTLSCSPISGHRSVSWYQQTPGQGLQFLFEYFSETQRNKGNFPGRFSGRQFSNSRSEMNVSTLELGDSALYLCASSATGSSYEQYFGPGTRLTVT.